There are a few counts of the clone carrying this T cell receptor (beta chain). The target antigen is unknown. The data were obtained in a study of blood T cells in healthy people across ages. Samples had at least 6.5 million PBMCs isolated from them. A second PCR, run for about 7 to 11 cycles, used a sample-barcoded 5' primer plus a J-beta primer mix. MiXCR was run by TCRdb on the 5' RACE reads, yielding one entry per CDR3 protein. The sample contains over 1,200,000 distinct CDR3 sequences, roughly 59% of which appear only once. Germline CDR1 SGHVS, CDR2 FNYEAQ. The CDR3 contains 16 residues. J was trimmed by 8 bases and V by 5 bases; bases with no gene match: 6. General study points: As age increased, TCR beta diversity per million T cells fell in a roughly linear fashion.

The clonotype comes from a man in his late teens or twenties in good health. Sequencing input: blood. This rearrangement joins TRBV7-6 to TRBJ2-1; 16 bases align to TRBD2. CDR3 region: CASSPGTSGGAYEQFF. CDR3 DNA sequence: TGTGCCAGCAGCCCCGGGACTAGCGGGGGGGCATATGAGCAGTTCTTC.